A selection of T cell receptor beta chains follows, all from one sample in a study of blood T cell repertoires in COVID-19. TCRdb's table, derived via immunoSEQ multiplex PCR, lists solely in-frame clones and lacks some. The sample has roughly 130,000 clones, more than 75% seen once; the top ten hold around 3.6%. Sequencing used peripheral blood. These receptors were collected from a man aged 50-59 years with active COVID-19. The CDR3 runs from the conserved cysteine through the conserved F or W. The D gene is left open where the match is weak. Some rows mark clone size as missing; the rest say once, few, many or name a class of expanded clone.

abundance,d_gene,j_gene,v_gene,CDR3nt,CDR3aa
-,TRBD2,TRBJ2-1,TRBV23-1,TGCGCCAGCACCCTTATAGCGGGGACTTTCTACAATGAGCAGTTCTTC,CASTLIAGTFYNEQFF
-,TRBD2,TRBJ2-7,TRBV10-3,TGTGCCATCAGTGAGTCGGGCGGGAGATACTACGAGCAGTACTTC,CAISESGGRYYEQYF
-,-,TRBJ1-2,TRBV11-2,TGTGCCAGCAGCTTAGAGTGGGGGCCCAACTATGGCTACACCTTC,CASSLEWGPNYGYTF
-,-,TRBJ2-7,TRBV5-1,TGCGCCAGCAGCTTGGGACTGACCTACGAGCAGTACTTC,CASSLGLTYEQYF
-,TRBD1,TRBJ2-3,TRBV7-9,TGTGCCAGCAGCTTTTCGCAGGGGGCCGCAGATACGCAGTATTTT,CASSFSQGAADTQYF
-,TRBD2,TRBJ2-1,TRBV9,TGTGCCAGCAGCGGGCTAGCGGGACCCAATGAGCAGTTCTTC,CASSGLAGPNEQFF
-,-,TRBJ1-1,TRBV6-5,TGTGCCAGCAGTTACAACAGGGCGTCGAACACTGAAGCTTTCTTT,CASSYNRASNTEAFF
-,-,TRBJ1-2,TRBV5-5,TGTGCCAGCAGCTTCCGGGGAGAAGGCTACACCTTC,CASSFRGEGYTF
-,-,TRBJ1-1,TRBV6-5,TGTGCCAGCAGTTACTCGGGCAGGGGAAGTGGCACTGAAGCTTTCTTT,CASSYSGRGSGTEAFF
once,TRBD1,TRBJ2-3,TRBV24-1,TGTGCCACCAGTGATGCCTGGAGGACAGGGGGGAGGGCAGATACGCAGTATTTT,CATSDAWRTGGRADTQYF
-,-,TRBJ2-2,TRBV11-3,TGTGCCAGCAGCTCGGGCACCGGGGAGCTGTTTTTT,CASSSGTGELFF
-,-,TRBJ2-5,TRBV5-4,TGTGCCAGCAGCTCAGGGACAACGAACCAAGAGACCCAGTACTTC,CASSSGTTNQETQYF
-,TRBD1,TRBJ2-7,TRBV19,TGTGCCAGTAGTCCTAGCCCGGACAGGCCCCACGAGCAGTACTTC,CASSPSPDRPHEQYF
-,-,TRBJ1-1,TRBV6-5,TGTGCCACATTACTTGGGGGGAGGAACACTGAAGCTTTCTTT,CATLLGGRNTEAFF
-,-,TRBJ1-5,TRBV5-1,TGCGCCAGCAGCGCAGGGGAAAGGAATCAGCCCCAGCATTTT,CASSAGERNQPQHF
-,TRBD1,TRBJ1-6,TRBV18,TGTGCCAGCTCCCCGGGACAGGGGAGTAATTCACCCCTCCACTTT,CASSPGQGSNSPLHF
-,-,TRBJ2-7,TRBV21-1,TGTGCCTGCATGGCGGCGGGGGGGCTCGAGCAGTACTTC,CACMAAGGLEQYF
-,TRBD1,TRBJ1-1,TRBV5-6,TGTGCCAGCAGCTTGGCCGGAGGGGGCAGGACTGAAGCTTTCTTT,CASSLAGGGRTEAFF
-,-,TRBJ2-1,TRBV24-1,TGTGCCACCAGTGATCTACAGGGTGGCTCCTACAATGAGCAGTTCTTC,CATSDLQGGSYNEQFF
-,TRBD2,TRBJ2-5,TRBV11-2,TGTGCCAGCAGCTTGACTAGCGGGCGGACAACGACCCAGTACTTC,CASSLTSGRTTTQYF
-,TRBD1,TRBJ1-1,TRBV6-5,TGTGCCAGTACCGACAGGGATGAACTTGAAGCTTTCTTT,CASTDRDELEAFF
-,TRBD1,TRBJ1-2,TRBV28,TGTGCCAGCAGGATACGGACAGGGGCTAGTGGCTACACCTTC,CASRIRTGASGYTF
few,-,TRBJ1-2,TRBV11-3,TGTGCCAGCAGCTTAGAGGGGGGGTTTTCTCCGGACTATGGCTACACCTTC,CASSLEGGFSPDYGYTF
-,TRBD2,TRBJ2-1,TRBV5-4,TGTGCCAGCAGCTTAACTAGCGGGAGGAATCTTGAGCAGTTCTTC,CASSLTSGRNLEQFF
-,-,TRBJ2-2,TRBV7-9,TGTGCCAGCAGCTTATACAGGACCGGGGAGCTGTTTTTT,CASSLYRTGELFF
-,TRBD2,TRBJ2-1,TRBV5-1,TGCGCCAGCAGCTTTGGCGGGAGGGCAGACAATGAGCAGTTCTTC,CASSFGGRADNEQFF
-,-,TRBJ2-1,TRBV11-2,TGTGCCAGCAGCTTAGTCCCAGGGGCCTACAATGAGCAGTTCTTC,CASSLVPGAYNEQFF
-,TRBD2,TRBJ2-2,TRBV7-9,TGTGCCAGCAGGCCCCTAGCGGGGGGGCAACAGGGGGAGCTGTTTTTT,CASRPLAGGQQGELFF
-,TRBD2,TRBJ2-7,TRBV18,TGTGCCAGCTCACCGAACGCACTAGCGGGCCAAGGAAGCGAGCAGTACTTC,CASSPNALAGQGSEQYF
once,TRBD2,TRBJ2-5,TRBV6-2/TRBV6-3,TGTGCCAGCAGTTACTCGTCCCTAGCGGGCCAAGAGACCCAGTACTTC,CASSYSSLAGQETQYF
-,TRBD1,TRBJ2-7,TRBV13,TGTGCCAGCAGCACGTACAGGGGATCCTACGAGCAGTACTTC,CASSTYRGSYEQYF
-,TRBD1,TRBJ2-5,TRBV4-1,TGCGCCAGCAGCCAAGACAAAGGGGGCCGAGAGACCCAGTACTTC,CASSQDKGGRETQYF
-,-,TRBJ2-2,TRBV7-9,TGTGCCAGCAGATCGGACAAATACACCGGGGAGCTGTTTTTT,CASRSDKYTGELFF
-,TRBD1,TRBJ1-5,TRBV29-1,TGCAGCGTTTGGACAGGGATCCCCCCTTATAGCAATCAGCCCCAGCATTTT,CSVWTGIPPYSNQPQHF
-,TRBD1,TRBJ2-6,TRBV5-5,TGTGCCAGCAGCTGGGGGACAGGGTCTGGGGCCAACGTCCTGACTTTC,CASSWGTGSGANVLTF
-,-,TRBJ2-4,TRBV20-1,TGCAGTGCTAGTAGTACTAGGCTCGAAGTGAACATTCAGTACTTC,CSASSTRLEVNIQYF
-,-,TRBJ2-5,TRBV21-1,TGTGCCAGCACCTACGGGAAGGGCCAAGAGACCCAGTACTTC,CASTYGKGQETQYF
-,TRBD1,TRBJ2-7,TRBV7-9,TGTGCCAGCAGCCCCCGGGACAGGATCTACGAGCAGTACTTC,CASSPRDRIYEQYF
-,-,TRBJ1-2,TRBV5-6,TGTGCCAGCAGCTCCTTGGACTGGGGTCATGGCTACACCTTC,CASSSLDWGHGYTF
-,-,TRBJ2-3,TRBV7-8,TGTGCCAGCAGCTTTTCAGCCCAGCGGAGCACAGATACGCAGTATTTT,CASSFSAQRSTDTQYF
-,TRBD1,TRBJ2-7,TRBV6-5,TGTGCCAGCAGCCAGGACCGGGACAGTTCCTACGAGCAGTACTTC,CASSQDRDSSYEQYF
-,TRBD1,TRBJ1-3,TRBV11-2,TGTGCCAGCAGCCCCCCGACAGGGGCCTTCTCTGGAAACACCATATATTTT,CASSPPTGAFSGNTIYF
-,TRBD1,TRBJ2-7,TRBV9,TGTGCCAGCAGCGTAGGACAGGGATGGAGCGAGCAGTACTTC,CASSVGQGWSEQYF
-,TRBD1,TRBJ1-1,TRBV3-1/TRBV3-2,TGTGCCAGCAGACCAACAGGGGTGAACACTGAAGCTTTCTTT,CASRPTGVNTEAFF
-,-,TRBJ1-5,TRBV9,TGTGCCAGCAGCGCCGCTTTGGAGGATCAGCCCCAGCATTTT,CASSAALEDQPQHF
once,TRBD2,TRBJ2-3,TRBV24-1,TGTGCCACCAGTGACCGATTAGGACTAGCGGGCATAGATACGCAGTATTTT,CATSDRLGLAGIDTQYF
-,TRBD1,TRBJ2-5,TRBV10-3,TGTGCCATCAGCCCCGGACAGGGGGCATCGGGGACCCAGTACTTC,CAISPGQGASGTQYF
-,-,TRBJ1-1,TRBV5-1,TGCGCCAGCAGCTTGAGAGGAGGGTCTGAAGCTTTCTTT,CASSLRGGSEAFF
-,-,TRBJ2-4,TRBV5-1,TGCGCCAGCAGCTTGTCTGGGGGAGGGGGAAAAAACATTCAGTACTTC,CASSLSGGGGKNIQYF
once,TRBD2,TRBJ2-1,TRBV3-1/TRBV3-2,TGTGCCAGCGGGAGGGGATACAATGAGCAGTTCTTC,CASGRGYNEQFF
-,-,TRBJ2-5,TRBV4-1,TGCGCCAGCAGCCAAGATTGGGCTCTGGAGACCCAGTACTTC,CASSQDWALETQYF
few,-,TRBJ1-1,TRBV3-1/TRBV3-2,TGTGCCAGCAGCCGGAGCACTGAAGCTTTCTTT,CASSRSTEAFF
-,-,TRBJ1-5,TRBV19,TGTGCCAGTAGTATTGAGCCGAGGGGGAGCCGTAGCAATCAGCCCCAGCATTTT,CASSIEPRGSRSNQPQHF
-,-,TRBJ2-3,TRBV7-9,TGTGCCAGCAGCGGCGTAGGAGGACCCACAGATACGCAGTATTTT,CASSGVGGPTDTQYF
-,-,TRBJ1-3,TRBV5-1,TGCGCCAGCAGTCCACAACCAGCGGGACTCTCTGGAAACACCATATATTTT,CASSPQPAGLSGNTIYF